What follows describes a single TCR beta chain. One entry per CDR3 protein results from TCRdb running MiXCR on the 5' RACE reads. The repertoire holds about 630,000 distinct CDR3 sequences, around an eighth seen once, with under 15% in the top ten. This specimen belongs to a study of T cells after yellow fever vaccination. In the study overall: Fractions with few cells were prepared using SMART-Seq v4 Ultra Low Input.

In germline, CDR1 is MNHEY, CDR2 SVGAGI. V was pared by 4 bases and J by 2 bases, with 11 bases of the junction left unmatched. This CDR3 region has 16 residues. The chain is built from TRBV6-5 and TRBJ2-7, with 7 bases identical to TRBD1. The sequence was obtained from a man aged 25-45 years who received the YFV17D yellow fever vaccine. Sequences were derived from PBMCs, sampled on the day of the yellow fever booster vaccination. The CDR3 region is CASSFRPPQGAYEQYF. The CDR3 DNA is TGTGCCAGCAGTTTTAGACCCCCGCAGGGGGCCTACGAGCAGTACTTC.